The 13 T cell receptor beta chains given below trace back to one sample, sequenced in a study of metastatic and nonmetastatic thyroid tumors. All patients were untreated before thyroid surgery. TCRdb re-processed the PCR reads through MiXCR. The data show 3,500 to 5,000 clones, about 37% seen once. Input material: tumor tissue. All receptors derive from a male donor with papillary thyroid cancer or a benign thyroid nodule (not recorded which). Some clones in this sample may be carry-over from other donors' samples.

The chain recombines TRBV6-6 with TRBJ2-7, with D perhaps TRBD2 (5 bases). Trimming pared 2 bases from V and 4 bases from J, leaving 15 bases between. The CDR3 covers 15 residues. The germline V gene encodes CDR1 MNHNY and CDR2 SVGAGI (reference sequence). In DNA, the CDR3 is TGTGCCAGCAGTTACAGTCAGCCGCTAGCTTACGAGCAGTACTTC. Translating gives CASSYSQPLAYEQYF.

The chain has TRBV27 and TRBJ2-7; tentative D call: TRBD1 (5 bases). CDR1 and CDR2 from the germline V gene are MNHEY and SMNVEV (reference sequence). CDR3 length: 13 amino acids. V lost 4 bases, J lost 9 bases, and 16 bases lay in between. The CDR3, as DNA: TGTGCCAGCAGTTCAATGCAGGGTTCTGGGCAGTACTTC. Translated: CASSSMQGSGQYF.

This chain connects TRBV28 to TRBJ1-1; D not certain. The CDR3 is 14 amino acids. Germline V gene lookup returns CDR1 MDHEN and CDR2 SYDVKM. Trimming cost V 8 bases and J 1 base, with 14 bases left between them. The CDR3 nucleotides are TGTGCCAGCGTCCGCCAGGCAGGGAACACTGAAGCTTTCTTT. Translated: CASVRQAGNTEAFF.

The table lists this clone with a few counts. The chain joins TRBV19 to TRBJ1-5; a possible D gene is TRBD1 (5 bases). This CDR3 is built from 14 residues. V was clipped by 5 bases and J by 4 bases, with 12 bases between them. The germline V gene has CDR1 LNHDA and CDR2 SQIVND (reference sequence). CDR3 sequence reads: CASSGTGNNQPQHF. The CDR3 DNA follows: TGTGCCAGTAGTGGGACGGGAAATAATCAGCCCCAGCATTTT.

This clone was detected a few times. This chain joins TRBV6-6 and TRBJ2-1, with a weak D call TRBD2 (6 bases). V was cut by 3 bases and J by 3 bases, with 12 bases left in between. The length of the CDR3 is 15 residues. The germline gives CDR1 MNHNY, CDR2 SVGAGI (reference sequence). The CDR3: CASSYRQTSYNEQFF. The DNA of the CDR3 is TGTGCCAGCAGTTATCGGCAGACTAGCTACAATGAGCAGTTCTTC.

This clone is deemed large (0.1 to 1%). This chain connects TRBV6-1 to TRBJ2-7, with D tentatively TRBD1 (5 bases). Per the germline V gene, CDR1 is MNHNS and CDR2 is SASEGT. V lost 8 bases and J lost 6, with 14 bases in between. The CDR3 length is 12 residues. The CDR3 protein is CASQGYLGEQYF. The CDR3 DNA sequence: TGTGCCAGCCAGGGTTATCTTGGCGAGCAGTACTTC.

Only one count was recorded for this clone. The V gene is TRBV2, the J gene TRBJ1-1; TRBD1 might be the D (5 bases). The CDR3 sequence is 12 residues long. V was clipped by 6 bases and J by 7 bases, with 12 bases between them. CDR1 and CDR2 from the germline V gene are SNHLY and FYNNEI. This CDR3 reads CASSGPGGEAFF. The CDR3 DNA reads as TGTGCCAGCAGCGGGCCTGGGGGTGAAGCTTTCTTT.

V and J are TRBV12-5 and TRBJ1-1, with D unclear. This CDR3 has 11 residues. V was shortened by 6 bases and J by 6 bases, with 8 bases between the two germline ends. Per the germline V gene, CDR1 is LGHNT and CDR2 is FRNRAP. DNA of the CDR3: TGTGCTAGTGGGGTGCTCGCTGAAGCTTTCTTT. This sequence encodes CASGVLAEAFF.

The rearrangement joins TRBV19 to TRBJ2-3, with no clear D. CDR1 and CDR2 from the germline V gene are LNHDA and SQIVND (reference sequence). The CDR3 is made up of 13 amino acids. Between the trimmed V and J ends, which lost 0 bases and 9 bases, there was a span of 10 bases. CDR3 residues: CASSIEYTETQYF. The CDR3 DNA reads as TGTGCCAGTAGTATAGAATACACGGAAACGCAGTATTTT. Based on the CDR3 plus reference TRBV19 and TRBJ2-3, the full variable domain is DGGITQSPKYLFRKEGQNVTLSCEQNLNHDAMYWYRQDPGQGLRLIYYSQIVNDFQKGDIAEGYSVSREKKESFPLTVTSAQKNPTAFYLCASSIEYTETQYFGPGTRLTVL.

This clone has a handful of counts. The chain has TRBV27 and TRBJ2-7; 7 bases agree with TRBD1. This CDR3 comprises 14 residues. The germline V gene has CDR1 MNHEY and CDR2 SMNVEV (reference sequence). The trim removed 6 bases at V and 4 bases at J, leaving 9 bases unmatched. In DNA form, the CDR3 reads TGTGCCAGCAGATCGCAGGGGGTGAATTACGAGCAGTACTTC. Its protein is CASRSQGVNYEQYF.

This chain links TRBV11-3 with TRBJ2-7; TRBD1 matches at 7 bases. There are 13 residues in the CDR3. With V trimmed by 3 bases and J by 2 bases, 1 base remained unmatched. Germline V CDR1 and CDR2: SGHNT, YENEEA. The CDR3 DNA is TGTGCCAGCAGCTTCGGGACAGCCTACGAGCAGTACTTC. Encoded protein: CASSFGTAYEQYF.

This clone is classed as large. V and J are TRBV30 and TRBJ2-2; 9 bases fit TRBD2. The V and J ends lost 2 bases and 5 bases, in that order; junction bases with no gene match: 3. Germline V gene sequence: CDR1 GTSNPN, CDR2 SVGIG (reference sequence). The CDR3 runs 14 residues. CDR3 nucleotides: TGTGCCTGGAGTTTCCTAGCGGGGACCGGGGAGCTGTTTTTT. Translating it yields CAWSFLAGTGELFF.

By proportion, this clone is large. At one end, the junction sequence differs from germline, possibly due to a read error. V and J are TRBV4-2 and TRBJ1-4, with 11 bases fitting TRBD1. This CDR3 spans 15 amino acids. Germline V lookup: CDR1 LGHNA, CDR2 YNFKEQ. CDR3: CASSQGTGGLEKLLF. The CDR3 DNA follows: TGTGCCAGCAGCCAGGGGACAGGGGGACTTGAAAAACTGCTTTTT.